This T cell receptor (beta chain) was sequenced for a study of shared clonotypes between healthy human individuals. Study overall: Researchers assigned three CD4 naive, three CD4 memory, two CD8 naive and one CD8 memory plate to each donor. Study findings and constraints: Across a handful of donors, naive CD4 shared 4.5% to 6%, naive CD8 over 3%, memory CD4 2% to 2.5%, memory CD8 0.4% to 0.5%. Clonotypes shared by all four donors outscored non-shared clonotypes in generation probability.

J lost 2 bases, V lost 10 bases, and 7 bases had no gene match. Germline V gives CDR1 SNHLY, CDR2 FYNNEI. This CDR3 is 15 amino acids long. CD8 cells classed as naive were CD45RO-negative and positively selected for CCR7, excluding terminally differentiated effector memory CD45RA+ cells. Only one count was recorded for this clone. Its antigen is not known. Libraries were prepared by immunoSEQ multiplex PCR; TCRdb keeps only in-frame clonotypes and omits some of them. The top ten hold roughly 1.8% of the sample, which has about 2.1 million clones, about 93% seen once. The source is a man aged 18-30 years in good health. Some clones in this sample may be carry-over from other donors' samples. Material: naive CD8+ T cells from PBMCs. The rearrangement joins TRBV2 to TRBJ2-3; 12 positions match TRBD2. CDR3 coding DNA: TGTGCCACCCAGGGACTAGCGGGTCACACAGATACGCAGTATTTT. Translated, it gives CATQGLAGHTDTQYF.